What follows are 4 T cell receptor beta chains derived from one specimen sequenced in a study of neurological immune-mediated disorders. The time point denotes: longitudinal time-point 1 (baseline). TCRdb re-called the 5' RACE reads with MiXCR, one entry per CDR3 protein. The table records 60,000 to 90,000 distinct CDR3 sequences, roughly a tenth of them present only once. The sample was PBMCs. The source is a man aged 25-40 years in good health.

This clonotype was found many times. The gene calls are TRBV7-9 and TRBJ2-1; no firm D call. This CDR3 comprises 13 residues. Germline V gene sequence: CDR1 SEHNR, CDR2 FQNEAQ (reference sequence). Trimming shortened V by 7 bases and J by 6 bases, and 13 bases separated the two germline ends. The DNA of the CDR3 is TGTGCCAGCAACCGGCCGCCTGGCAATGAGCAGTTCTTC. Its translation: CASNRPPGNEQFF.

There are many counts of this clonotype. The rearrangement joins TRBV2 to TRBJ2-7; TRBD2 might be the D (5 bases). CDR1 and CDR2 from the germline V gene are SNHLY and FYNNEI. Deletions cut 4 bases from V and 5 bases from J, with 15 bases between. The CDR3 totals 14 residues. The CDR3 coding sequence is TGTGCCAGCAGTGTCGGGGTGACACTCCACGAGCAGTACTTC. It specifies CASSVGVTLHEQYF.

This clonotype has at least ten counts. The V call is TRBV2, the J call TRBJ2-7; no definite D call. The CDR3 is 13 residues long. CDR1 SNHLY and CDR2 FYNNEI come from the germline V gene. Trimming removed 4 bases from V and 2 bases from J, with 9 bases in between. Here the CDR3 DNA reads TGTGCCAGCAGTGTCTATAATACCTACGAGCAGTACTTC. It is translated as CASSVYNTYEQYF.

This clonotype was seen repeatedly, ten times or more. CDR3 coding DNA: TGTGCCAGCAGCGTAGGACGGCAGCGGGAGATTCCCAAACAAAGCTCCTACGAGCAGTACTTC. As protein: CASSVGRQREIPKQSSYEQYF. The genes are TRBV9 and TRBJ2-7; 8 bases agree with TRBD2. This CDR3 is 21 amino acids long. CDR1 SGDLS and CDR2 YYNGEE come from the germline V gene. Trimming removed 0 bases from V and 0 bases from J; junction bases left unmatched: 20.